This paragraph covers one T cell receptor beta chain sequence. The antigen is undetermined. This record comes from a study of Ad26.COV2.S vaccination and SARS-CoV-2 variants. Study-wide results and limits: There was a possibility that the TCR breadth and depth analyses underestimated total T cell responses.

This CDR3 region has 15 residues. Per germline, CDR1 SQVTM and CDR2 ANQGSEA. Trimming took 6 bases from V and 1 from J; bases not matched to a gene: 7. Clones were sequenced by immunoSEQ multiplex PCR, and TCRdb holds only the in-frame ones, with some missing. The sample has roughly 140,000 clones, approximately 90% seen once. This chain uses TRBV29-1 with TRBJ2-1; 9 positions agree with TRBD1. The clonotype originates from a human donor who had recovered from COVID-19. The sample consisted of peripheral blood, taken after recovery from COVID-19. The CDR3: CSVRGGTGSYNEQFF. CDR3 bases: TGCAGCGTCCGAGGCGGGACAGGGTCCTACAATGAGCAGTTCTTC.